The T cell receptor (beta chain) described here comes from a study of blood T cell repertoires in COVID-19. Study-wide context: Sites across the United States, Italy and Spain contributed samples from acute and convalescent COVID-19. T cells, B-cell-depleted T cells, or PBMCs provided the cDNA or gDNA that served as material.

Trimming took off 6 bases at V and 6 bases at J, with 9 bases between the two ends. The CDR3 is 12 amino acids. In the study's own analysis: Researchers report that nucleated cell counts were estimated from reference gene primer amplification. The data were produced by immunoSEQ multiplex PCR, yet TCRdb's version contains in-frame clones alone and is incomplete. V, J and clone size reflect that table, while D and trimming were determined from the DNA. This table holds roughly 170,000 clones, 70% to 90% found once. Specimen: peripheral blood. The TCR sequence derives from a man aged 40-50 years with active or convalescent COVID-19. The chain uses TRBV12-3 or TRBV12-4 and TRBJ1-5; D is unclear. The CDR3 reads CASRSSVQPQHF. The CDR3 nucleotides read TGTGCCAGCAGGTCCTCGGTTCAGCCCCAGCATTTT.